A single sample is the source of the 3 T cell receptor beta chains below, sequenced in a study of cytotoxic CD8 clonotypes in ibrutinib-treated CLL. Sequencing was performed with immunoSEQ multiplex PCR; in TCRdb, only in-frame clones are kept and a portion is missing. The sample records 160,000 or so clones, roughly 77% being singletons. The specimen was PBMCs, collected after 12 months of ibrutinib treatment. Every receptor here comes from a human donor with chronic lymphocytic leukemia.

The gene calls are TRBV9 and TRBJ2-3; 10 positions match TRBD2. The germline V gene encodes CDR1 SGDLS and CDR2 YYNGEE. The CDR3 spans 15 residues. V trimming: 4 bases; J trimming: 0 bases; junction bases outside the gene matches: 2. For the CDR3, the DNA is TGTGCCAGCAGCCCGACTAGCGGGAGCACAGATACGCAGTATTTT. Amino acid sequence: CASSPTSGSTDTQYF.

The chain couples TRBV28 to TRBJ2-2, with a weak D call TRBD2 (5 bases). The CDR3 is made up of 15 amino acids. CDR1 is MDHEN, CDR2 SYDVKM, per germline. V lost 7 bases and J 4 bases, leaving 16 bases between the germline ends. The DNA of the CDR3 is TGTGCCAGCACCGAAGCCCCTCGGGGCACCGGGGAGCTGTTTTTT. It specifies CASTEAPRGTGELFF.

Many counts were recorded for this clone. The CDR3 is CASTPADSGWGYTF. The DNA for the CDR3 is TGTGCCAGCACCCCCGCGGACAGCGGGTGGGGCTACACCTTC. This chain joins TRBV9 and TRBJ1-2, with D tentatively TRBD1 (6 bases). This CDR3 spans 14 amino acids. Trimming left V 6 bases short and J 8 bases short, with 20 bases between. The germline CDR1 and CDR2 sequences are SGDLS and YYNGEE. Drawing the rest from reference TRBV9 and TRBJ1-2, the complete variable domain is DSGVTQTPKHLITATGQRVTLRCSPRSGDLSVYWYQQSLDQGLQFLIQYYNGEERAKGNILERFSAQQFPDLHSELNLSSLELGDSALYFCASTPADSGWGYTFGSGTRLTVV.